This T cell receptor (beta chain) was sequenced for a study of blood T cell repertoires in COVID-19. Overall study: Researchers got acute and convalescent COVID-19 samples from the United States, Italy and Spain. From T cells, B-cell-depleted T cells, or PBMCs came the material, which was cDNA or gDNA.

In the authors' methods: The assay estimated nucleated cells by amplifying reference gene primers. Clones were sequenced by immunoSEQ multiplex PCR, and TCRdb holds only the in-frame ones, with some missing. V and J calls and clone size follow that table, whereas D and trimming were derived from the DNA. The sample consists of approximately 220,000 clones, approximately 83% of them appearing once. Germline V gene sequence: CDR1 SGHVS, CDR2 FNYEAQ. Trimming left V 7 bases short and J 7 bases short, with 7 bases between. The CDR3 has 11 amino acids. The TCR sequence derives from a man aged 35 to 55 with acute or convalescent COVID-19. The chain couples TRBV7-6 to TRBJ1-4; D is undetermined. The sequenced sample was peripheral blood. CDR3 coding DNA: TGTGCCAGCACTCGGAGTGAAAAACTGTTTTTT. Its translation is CASTRSEKLFF.